This TCR beta chain was profiled in a study of T-cell memory formation after mild COVID-19. TCRdb recomputed calls from the 5' RACE reads with MiXCR, one row per CDR3 protein. The data contain 250,000 to 350,000 distinct CDR3 sequences, roughly 15% of them singletons. The CDR3 contains 13 residues. CDR1 is SGDLS and CDR2 is YYNGEE in the germline V gene. V gave up 3 bases and J gave up 4 bases, with 7 bases separating them. The chain has TRBV9 and TRBJ2-2; D ambiguous. The sequencing input was PBMCs or a T cell subset sorted from them (not recorded which). This sequence originates from a man aged 18 to 29 who had mild COVID-19 (a few samples of this study predate the infection). Cell type and time point are not known. The CDR3 sequence: CASSDPSTGELFF. The CDR3 DNA reads TGTGCCAGCAGCGATCCTAGCACCGGGGAGCTGTTTTTT.